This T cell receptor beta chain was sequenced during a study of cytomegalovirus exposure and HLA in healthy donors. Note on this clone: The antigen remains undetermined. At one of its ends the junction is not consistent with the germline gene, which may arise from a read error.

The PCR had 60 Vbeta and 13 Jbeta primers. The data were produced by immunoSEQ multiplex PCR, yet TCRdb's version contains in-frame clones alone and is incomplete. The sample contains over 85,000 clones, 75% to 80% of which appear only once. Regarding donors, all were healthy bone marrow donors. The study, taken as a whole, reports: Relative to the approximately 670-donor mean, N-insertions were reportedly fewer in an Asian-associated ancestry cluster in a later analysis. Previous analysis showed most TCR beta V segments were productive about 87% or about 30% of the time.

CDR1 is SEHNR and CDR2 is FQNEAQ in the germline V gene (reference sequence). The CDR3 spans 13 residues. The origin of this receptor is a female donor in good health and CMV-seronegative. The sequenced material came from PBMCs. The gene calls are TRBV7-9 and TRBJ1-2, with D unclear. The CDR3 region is CSSSAQENYGYTF. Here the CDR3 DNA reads TGTTCCAGCAGCGCTCAGGAAAACTATGGCTACACCTTC.